One sample yielded the 16 T cell receptor beta chains listed below, sequenced in a study of blood T cell repertoires in COVID-19. TCRdb keeps only in-frame clones here, not all; method: immunoSEQ multiplex PCR. The sample lists around 130,000 clones, roughly 80% occurring once. Sequenced sample: peripheral blood. The receptors stem from a man in his 70s with acute or convalescent COVID-19.

The chain has TRBV6-2 or TRBV6-3 and TRBJ2-5, with 7 bases fitting TRBD2. This CDR3 has 12 amino acids. Germline V gene sequence: CDR1 MNHEY, CDR2 SVGEGT. V lost 5 bases, J lost 5 bases, and 2 bases stayed unmatched. This CDR3 reads CASSLSGETQYF. Written as DNA, the CDR3 is TGTGCCAGCAGTCTTAGCGGGGAGACCCAGTACTTC.

The V call is TRBV6-5, the J call TRBJ2-7; 7 positions agree with TRBD1. The CDR3 is 12 residues long. With V trimmed by 6 bases and J by 6 bases, 5 bases remained unmatched. The germline V gene encodes CDR1 MNHEY and CDR2 SVGAGI. CDR3 sequence: CASRDRVGEQYF. As DNA, the CDR3 is TGTGCCAGCAGAGACAGGGTTGGCGAGCAGTACTTC.

V and J are TRBV9 and TRBJ2-2; D might be TRBD1 (5 bases). Trimming took off 4 bases at V and 4 bases at J, with 11 bases between the two ends. Germline CDR1 reads SGDLS; CDR2 reads YYNGEE. The CDR3 contains 14 residues. The CDR3 is CASSLAGSTGELFF. The CDR3 DNA sequence: TGTGCCAGCAGCTTGGCAGGGTCCACCGGGGAGCTGTTTTTT.

The chain carries TRBV5-5 and TRBJ1-6; 9 positions agree with TRBD1. This CDR3 contains 15 residues. Trimming cost V 6 bases and J 7 bases; bases outside gene matches: 8. Germline lookup yields CDR1 SGHKS and CDR2 YYEKEE (reference sequence). The CDR3 spells CASNSLGTGNSPLHF. CDR3 DNA: TGTGCCAGCAATAGTCTCGGGACAGGGAATTCACCCCTCCACTTT.

The chain uses TRBV3-1 (or the pseudogene TRBV3-2) and TRBJ1-1; 7 nucleotides line up with TRBD1. Germline CDR1 and CDR2: LGHDT and YNNKEL (reference sequence). V lost 2 bases to trimming and J lost 1 base; unmatched junction nucleotides: 1. The CDR3 is 14 residues long. The CDR3 DNA sequence: TGTGCCAGCAGCCAAAGGACAGGGAACACTGAAGCTTTCTTT. This translates into CASSQRTGNTEAFF.

V gene TRBV11-2 combines with J gene TRBJ1-2; D perhaps matches TRBD1 (6 bases). Trimming removed 8 bases from V and 4 bases from J, with 14 bases in between. Germline CDR1 SGHAT, CDR2 FQNNGV. The CDR3 covers 13 residues. CDR3 amino acids: CASASTGLYGYTF. The DNA for the CDR3 is TGTGCCAGCGCTTCGACAGGACTCTATGGCTACACCTTC.

The chain links TRBV9 to TRBJ2-2; the D gene is possibly TRBD1 (6 bases). This CDR3 has 18 amino acids. The germline V and J ends were trimmed by 6 bases and 1 base, with 22 bases remaining between them. Looked up from germline, CDR1 is SGDLS and CDR2 is YYNGEE. CDR3 coding DNA: TGTGCCAGCAACCCAGCCGCTGCCCCGGGACAGAACACCGGGGAGCTGTTTTTT. Amino acids: CASNPAAAPGQNTGELFF.

This rearrangement joins TRBV6-5 to TRBJ2-1; D is uncertain. CDR3 length: 12 residues. CDR1 is MNHEY, CDR2 SVGAGI, per germline. Between the trimmed V and J ends, which lost 6 bases and 3 bases, there was a span of 6 bases. For the CDR3, the DNA is TGTGCCAGCAGACGGAGCTACAATGAGCAGTTCTTC. It yields the protein CASRRSYNEQFF.

The chain combines TRBV14 with TRBJ1-3; D is ambiguous. The CDR3 totals 14 residues. Per germline, CDR1 SGHDN and CDR2 FVKESK. Trimming left V 0 bases short and J 3 bases short, with 6 bases between. The CDR3 sequence: CASSQDTVGNTIYF. The CDR3 coding sequence is TGTGCCAGCAGCCAAGATACAGTTGGAAACACCATATATTTT.

The rearrangement uses TRBV27 and TRBJ2-1; maybe TRBD1 (6 bases). Trimming pared 8 bases from V and 4 bases from J, leaving 15 bases between. Germline V gene lookup returns CDR1 MNHEY and CDR2 SMNVEV (reference sequence). The CDR3 is 14 residues long. The DNA of the CDR3 is TGTGCCAGCGGAGTACAGGGTTCTTACAATGAGCAGTTCTTC. This codes for CASGVQGSYNEQFF.

This clone was recorded once. J is TRBJ1-1 and V is TRBV14; tentative D call: TRBD1 (6 bases). The CDR3 has 18 amino acids. Trimming left V 1 base short and J 1 base short, with 19 bases between. Germline loops: CDR1 SGHDN, CDR2 FVKESK. The CDR3 region has the DNA TGTGCCAGCAGCCAAGCTATCCCCGGACCGGGACAGAACACTGAAGCTTTCTTT. This gives the protein CASSQAIPGPGQNTEAFF.

This clone has just one count. J is TRBJ2-5 and V is TRBV20-1; 9 positions match TRBD2. The trim removed 3 bases at V and 2 bases at J, leaving 4 bases unmatched. This CDR3 has 14 residues. Germline V gene sequence: CDR1 DFQATT, CDR2 SNEGSKA (reference sequence). CDR3 protein: CSASTAGGQETQYF. Written as DNA, the CDR3 is TGCAGTGCTAGTACAGCGGGGGGTCAAGAGACCCAGTACTTC.

The V gene is TRBV28, the J gene TRBJ1-2; D is possibly TRBD1 (6 bases). The V and J ends lost 8 bases and 4 bases respectively, with 14 bases between them. The CDR3 is 13 amino acids. The V gene's germline CDR1 is MDHEN and CDR2 SYDVKM. The CDR3 is CASHRVLGYGYTF. In DNA form, the CDR3 reads TGTGCCAGCCACAGGGTCTTGGGCTATGGCTACACCTTC.

This chain links TRBV28 with TRBJ1-1, with TRBD1 identical over 12 bases. Germline CDR1 MDHEN, CDR2 SYDVKM. V dropped 10 bases and J dropped 6; count of bases not matched to a gene: 27. The CDR3 length is 20 residues. The CDR3 bases are TGTGCCAAGATCGGGGGACAGGGGGCCCCTAGGGGTCCTAGCGGCGCTGAAGCTTTCTTT. It translates to CAKIGGQGAPRGPSGAEAFF.

V usage is TRBV4-1 and J usage is TRBJ1-1; no clear D gene. This CDR3 is built from 14 residues. Trimming took off 2 bases at V and 2 bases at J, with 9 bases between the two ends. Germline assignment: CDR1 MGHRA and CDR2 YSYEKL. CDR3 sequence (DNA): TGCGCCAGCAGCCAATTCCAGCGCAACACTGAAGCTTTCTTT. Its protein is CASSQFQRNTEAFF.

This sequence joins TRBV7-3 and TRBJ1-1, with D maybe TRBD1 (6 bases). Germline V gene lookup returns CDR1 SGHTA and CDR2 FQGTGA. V was clipped by 0 bases and J by 5 bases, with 13 bases between them. The CDR3 loop spans 15 amino acids. This CDR3 reads CASSLTFGGRTEAFF. CDR3 DNA sequence: TGTGCCAGCAGCTTAACGTTCGGGGGGCGGACTGAAGCTTTCTTT. Based on the CDR3 plus reference TRBV7-3 and TRBJ1-1, the full variable domain is GAGVSQTPSNKVTEKGKYVELRCDPISGHTALYWYRQSLGQGPEFLIYFQGTGAADDSGLPNDRFFAVRPEGSVSTLKIQRTERGDSAVYLCASSLTFGGRTEAFFGQGTRLTVV.